One sample yielded the 10 T cell receptor beta chains listed below, sequenced in a study of T cells in Graves' hyperthyroidism and ophthalmopathy (dated by TCRdb to about 2019). Libraries came from multiplex PCR. Sequencing used an Illumina HiSeq 2000. The TCR beta CDR3 regions were amplified from RNA transcripts. The TCR CDR3 was subjected to a first round of RT-PCR using the HTBI primer set and the Qiagen OneStep RT-PCR kit. TCRdb cleaned the public reads at Q25 with fastp, built clones with MiXCR and kept in-frame beta chains. Here each entry gathers all rows of one CDR3 protein and keeps the most common genes and DNA. Here the sample has hundreds of thousands of distinct CDR3 sequences; over 15% occur a single time. Clones ranked in the top ten supply around 19% of the sample. Material for sequencing was blood. The source of these receptors is a woman between 18 and 29 years old with Graves' hyperthyroidism.

This clonotype was recorded many times. This chain connects TRBV28 to TRBJ2-7, with 8 nucleotides matching TRBD1. Looked up from germline, CDR1 is MDHEN and CDR2 is SYDVKM. The V gene end was trimmed by 5 bases and the J gene end by 12 bases; junction bases not matched to a gene: 9. This CDR3 has 12 residues. For the CDR3, the DNA is TGTGCCAGCAGTCTTCGACAGGGGACGGCGTACTTC. This codes for CASSLRQGTAYF.

The CDR3 bases are TGTGCCAGTAGTATTATAGCGGCAGGGGATGACACTGAAGCTTTCTTT. Translating gives CASSIIAAGDDTEAFF. V gene TRBV19 combines with J gene TRBJ1-1, with a tentative D call TRBD1 (6 bases). The CDR3 runs 16 residues. Trimming left V 3 bases short and J 3 bases short, with 17 bases between. Per germline, CDR1 LNHDA and CDR2 SQIVND (reference sequence).

There are many counts of this clonotype. The chain combines TRBV5-5 with TRBJ1-5, with D perhaps matching TRBD1 (5 bases). The CDR3 is 16 residues long. CDR1 SGHKS and CDR2 YYEKEE come from the germline V gene (reference sequence). V shed 2 bases and J shed 1 base, with 13 bases lying between them. CDR3 sequence (DNA): TGTGCCAGCAGCTTTCTTGGGGGACCCAGCAATCAGCCCCAGCATTTT. Translated, it gives CASSFLGGPSNQPQHF.

The chain employs TRBV5-1 and TRBJ2-7, with D uncertain. V lost 0 bases and J 4 bases, leaving 11 bases between the germline ends. CDR3 length: 14 amino acids. In germline, CDR1 is SGHRS, CDR2 YFSETQ. This CDR3 reads CASSLANGPYEQYF. CDR3 DNA: TGCGCCAGCAGCTTGGCCAACGGGCCGTACGAGCAGTACTTC. The variable domain in full, completed from reference TRBV5-1 and TRBJ2-7, reads KAGVTQTPRYLIKTRGQQVTLSCSPISGHRSVSWYQQTPGQGLQFLFEYFSETQRNKGNFPGRFSGRQFSNSRSEMNVSTLELGDSALYLCASSLANGPYEQYFGPGTRLTVT.

This chain connects TRBV7-3 to TRBJ2-7, with D hard to call. This CDR3 region has 15 residues. V lost 2 bases, J lost 2 bases, and 13 bases lay in between. Germline loops: CDR1 SGHTA, CDR2 FQGTGA. CDR3 residues: CASSLRPGPTYEQYF. The CDR3 nucleotides read TGTGCCAGCAGCTTACGGCCAGGCCCTACCTACGAGCAGTACTTC. The entire variable domain, with the rest obtained from reference TRBV7-3 and TRBJ2-7, is as follows: GAGVSQTPSNKVTEKGKYVELRCDPISGHTALYWYRQSLGQGPEFLIYFQGTGAADDSGLPNDRFFAVRPEGSVSTLKIQRTERGDSAVYLCASSLRPGPTYEQYFGPGTRLTVT.

The chain joins TRBV7-6 to TRBJ2-1; maybe TRBD2 (5 bases). Trimming stripped 4 bases from V and 0 bases from J, with 16 bases between. The CDR3 totals 17 residues. Germline CDR1 and CDR2: SGHVS and FNYEAQ. In DNA form, the CDR3 reads TGTGCCAGCAGCTCCTCTACTAGAAAAAGCTCCTACAATGAGCAGTTCTTC. Protein product: CASSSSTRKSSYNEQFF.

This clonotype came up many times. The genes are TRBV6-2 or TRBV6-3 and TRBJ2-1; TRBD2 might be the D (6 bases). The germline gives CDR1 MNHEY, CDR2 SVGEGT. The CDR3 runs to 16 residues. Trimming removed 4 bases at V and 3 bases at J, with 16 bases between. DNA for the CDR3: TGTGCCAGCAGTTCCGGACTAACCCGGAGCTACAATGAGCAGTTCTTC. This sequence encodes CASSSGLTRSYNEQFF.

This clonotype was counted many times. This chain links TRBV4-1 with TRBJ2-3; D remains ambiguous. The V gene lost 1 base and the J gene lost 0 bases, with 11 bases spanning the gap. CDR1 is MGHRA, CDR2 YSYEKL, per germline. The length of the CDR3 is 16 residues. CDR3 protein: CASSQGSRRSTDTQYF. The CDR3 bases are TGCGCCAGCAGCCAAGGTAGCCGACGCAGCACAGATACGCAGTATTTT.

A remark on this clonotype: Sequence at one end of the junction differs from germline and may be a read error. The chain couples TRBV20-1 to TRBJ2-7; TRBD2 agrees at 12 bases. This CDR3 is built from 14 residues. CDR1 DFQATT and CDR2 SNEGSKA come from the germline V gene (reference sequence). The CDR3 DNA sequence: TGCGGTGCTAGCCGGGGACTAGCGGGCTACGAGCAGTACTTC. Translation: CGASRGLAGYEQYF.

The CDR3 coding sequence is TGTGCCAGCAGGCACAGGGGGCGGACTGAAGCTTTCTTT. The encoded protein is CASRHRGRTEAFF. The V gene is TRBV12-3 or TRBV12-4, the J gene TRBJ1-1; 9 bases map to TRBD1. The CDR3 runs to 13 residues. V dropped 6 bases and J dropped 5; count of bases not matched to a gene: 4.